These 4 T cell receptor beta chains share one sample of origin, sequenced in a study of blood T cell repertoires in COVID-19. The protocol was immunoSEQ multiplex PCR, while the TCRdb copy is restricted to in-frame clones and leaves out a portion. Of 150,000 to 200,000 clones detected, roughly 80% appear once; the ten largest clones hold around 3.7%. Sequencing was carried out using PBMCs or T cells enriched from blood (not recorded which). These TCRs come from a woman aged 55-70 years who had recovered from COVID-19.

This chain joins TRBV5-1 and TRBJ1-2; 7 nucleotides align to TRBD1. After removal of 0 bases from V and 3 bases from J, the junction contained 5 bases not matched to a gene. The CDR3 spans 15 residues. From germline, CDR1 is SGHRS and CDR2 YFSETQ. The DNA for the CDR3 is TGCGCCAGCAGCTTGGCTGGAGGGGGCGACTATGGCTACACCTTC. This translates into CASSLAGGGDYGYTF.

Here the CDR3 DNA reads TGTGCCAGTCGGCTACCGGGACAGGGCACAGATACGCAGTATTTT. It encodes CASRLPGQGTDTQYF. The rearrangement uses TRBV19 and TRBJ2-3; 8 bases map to TRBD1. Germline trimming cut 8 bases from V and 1 base from J; bases unmatched to any gene: 8. In germline, CDR1 is LNHDA, CDR2 SQIVND (reference sequence). This CDR3 is 15 amino acids long.

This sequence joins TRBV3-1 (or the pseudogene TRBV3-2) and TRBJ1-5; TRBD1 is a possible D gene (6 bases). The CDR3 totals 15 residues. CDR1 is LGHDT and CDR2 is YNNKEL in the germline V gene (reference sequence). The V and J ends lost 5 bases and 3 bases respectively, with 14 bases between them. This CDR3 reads CASSGQGNDNQPQHF. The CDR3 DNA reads TGTGCCAGCAGCGGGCAGGGGAATGACAATCAGCCCCAGCATTTT.

The CDR3 DNA reads TGTGCCAGCAAGTCTATGAACACTGAAGCTTTCTTT. Translated, it gives CASKSMNTEAFF. The genes are TRBV3-1 (or the pseudogene TRBV3-2) and TRBJ1-1, with unresolved D. The germline V gene encodes CDR1 LGHDT and CDR2 YNNKEL (reference sequence). V was cut by 7 bases and J by 0 bases, with 6 bases left in between. There are 12 residues in the CDR3.